This note documents a single TCR beta chain sequence. What it binds is unknown. The CDR3 length is 15 residues. CDR1 and CDR2 (germline): SGHDT, YYEEEE. The J segment lost 8 bases and the V segment lost 2 bases, leaving 11 bases of the junction unmatched. This specimen comes from a study of T cells in narcolepsy. Study findings and constraints: Blood of same and different patients, but not healthy controls, reportedly held recurring autoreactive clonotypes. Autoreactive HCRT-specific and TRIB2-specific clonotypes were marked in same-patient CSF-versus-blood CD4+ comparisons.

Measured with immunoSEQ multiplex PCR; TCRdb has only the in-frame clones, and not every one. The repertoire holds roughly 15,000 clones, with roughly 87% as singletons. The material sequenced was memory (CD45RA-) CD4+ T cells from blood. The rearrangement links TRBV5-6 to TRBJ1-2, with TRBD1 identical over 8 bases. The TCR sequence derives from a human donor in good health. The DNA for the CDR3 is TGTGCCAGCAGCTTTAACAGGGGGAGTATCGACGGCTACACCTTC. Amino acid sequence: CASSFNRGSIDGYTF.